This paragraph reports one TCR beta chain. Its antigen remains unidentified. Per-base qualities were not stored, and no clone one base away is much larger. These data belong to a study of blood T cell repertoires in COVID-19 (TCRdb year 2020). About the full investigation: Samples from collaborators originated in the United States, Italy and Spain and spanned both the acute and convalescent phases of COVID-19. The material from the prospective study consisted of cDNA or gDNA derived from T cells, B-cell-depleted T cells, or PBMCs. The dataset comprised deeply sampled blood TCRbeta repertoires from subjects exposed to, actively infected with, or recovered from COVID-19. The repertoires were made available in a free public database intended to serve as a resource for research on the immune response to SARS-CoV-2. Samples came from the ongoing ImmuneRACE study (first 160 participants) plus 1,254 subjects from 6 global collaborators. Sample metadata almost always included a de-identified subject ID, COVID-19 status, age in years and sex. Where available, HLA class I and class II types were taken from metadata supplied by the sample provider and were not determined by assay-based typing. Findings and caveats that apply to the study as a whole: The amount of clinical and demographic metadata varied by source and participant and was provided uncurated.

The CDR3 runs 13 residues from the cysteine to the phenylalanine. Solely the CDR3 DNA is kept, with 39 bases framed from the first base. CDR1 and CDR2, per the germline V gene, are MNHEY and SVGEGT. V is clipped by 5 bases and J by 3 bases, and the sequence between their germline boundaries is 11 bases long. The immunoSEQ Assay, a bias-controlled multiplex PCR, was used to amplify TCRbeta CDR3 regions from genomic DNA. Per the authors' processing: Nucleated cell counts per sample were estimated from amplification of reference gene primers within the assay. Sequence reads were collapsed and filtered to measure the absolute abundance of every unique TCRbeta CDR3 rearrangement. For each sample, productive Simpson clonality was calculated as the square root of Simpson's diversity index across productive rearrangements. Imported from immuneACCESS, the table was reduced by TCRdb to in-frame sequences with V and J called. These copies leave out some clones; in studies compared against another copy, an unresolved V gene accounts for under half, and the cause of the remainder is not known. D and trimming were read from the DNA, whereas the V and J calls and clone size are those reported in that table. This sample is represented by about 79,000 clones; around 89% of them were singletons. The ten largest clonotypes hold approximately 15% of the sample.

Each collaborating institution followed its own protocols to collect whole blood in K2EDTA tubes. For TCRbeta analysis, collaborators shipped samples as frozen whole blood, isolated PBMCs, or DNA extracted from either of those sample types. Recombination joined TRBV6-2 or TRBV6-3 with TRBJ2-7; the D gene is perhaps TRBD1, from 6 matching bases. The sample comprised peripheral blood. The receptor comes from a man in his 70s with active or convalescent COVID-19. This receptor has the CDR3 CASSQLQGYEQYF. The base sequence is TGTGCCAGCAGTCAATTACAGGGCTACGAGCAGTACTTC.